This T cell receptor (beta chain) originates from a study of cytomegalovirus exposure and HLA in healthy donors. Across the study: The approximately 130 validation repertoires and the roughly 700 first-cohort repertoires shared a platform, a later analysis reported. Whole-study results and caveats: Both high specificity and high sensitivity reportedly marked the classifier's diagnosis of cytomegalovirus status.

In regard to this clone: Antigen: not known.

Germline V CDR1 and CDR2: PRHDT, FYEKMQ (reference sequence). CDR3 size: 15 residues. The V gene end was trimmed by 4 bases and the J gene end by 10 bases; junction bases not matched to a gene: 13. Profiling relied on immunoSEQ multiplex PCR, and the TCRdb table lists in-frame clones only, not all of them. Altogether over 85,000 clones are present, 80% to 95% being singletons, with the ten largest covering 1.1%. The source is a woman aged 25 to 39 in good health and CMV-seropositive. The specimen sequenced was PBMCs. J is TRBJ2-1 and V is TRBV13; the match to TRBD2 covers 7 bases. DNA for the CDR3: TGTGCCAGCAGCTACAGAAGGCTAGCGGCCCCCGAGCAGTTCTTC. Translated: CASSYRRLAAPEQFF.